This is a list of T cell receptor beta chains from one sample in a study of blood T cell repertoires in COVID-19. The assay was immunoSEQ multiplex PCR, and TCRdb's table has in-frame clones only and misses some. This sample has about 140,000 clones, with about 83% found just once. The specimen was peripheral blood. Receptors were obtained from a woman aged 40 to 50 with acute or convalescent COVID-19. Each CDR3 is given with its conserved first and last residue. The D gene is left open where the match is weak. Clone sizes are given selectively: once, few, many, or a class where the clone is expanded.

v_call	cdr3_length	d_call	clone_size	j_call	cdr3_aa	cdr3_nt
TRBV25-1	18	TRBD2	.	TRBJ2-5	CASSPNPGTSGIQETQYF	TGTGCCAGCAGTCCCAACCCTGGGACTAGCGGGATTCAAGAGACCCAGTACTTC
TRBV12-5	11	.	.	TRBJ1-4	CASGPKLLLFF	TGTGCTAGTGGTCCCAAACTGTTACTGTTTTTT
TRBV10-3	16	TRBD2	.	TRBJ2-3	CAISATSGRTTDTQYF	TGTGCCATCAGTGCGACTAGCGGGAGGACCACAGATACGCAGTATTTT
TRBV29-1	14	TRBD2	once	TRBJ2-7	CSVPGTSGPYEQYF	TGCAGCGTTCCGGGGACTAGCGGCCCCTACGAGCAGTACTTC
TRBV28	14	.	few	TRBJ1-1	CASSLLLLNTEAFF	TGTGCCAGCAGTTTATTGCTATTGAACACTGAAGCTTTCTTT
TRBV4-1	16	.	.	TRBJ1-4	CASSQSPGTKNEKLFF	TGCGCCAGCAGCCAATCCCCCGGGACAAAGAATGAAAAACTGTTTTTT
TRBV24-1	16	.	few	TRBJ1-5	CATRRGGSIGNQPQHF	TGTGCCACCAGGAGGGGGGGTTCCATTGGCAATCAGCCCCAGCATTTT
TRBV7-3	18	TRBD1	.	TRBJ1-1	CASSLTSLGQGVGTEAFF	TGTGCCAGCAGCTTAACATCCCTGGGACAGGGGGTGGGCACTGAAGCTTTCTTT
TRBV7-3	13	.	.	TRBJ1-5	CASSLTYNQPQHF	TGTGCCAGCAGCTTAACTTACAATCAGCCCCAGCATTTT
TRBV28	20	TRBD2	.	TRBJ2-3	CASSFSSGTSGGRFTDTQYF	TGTGCCAGCAGTTTTAGCTCTGGGACTAGCGGGGGGCGGTTCACAGATACGCAGTATTTT
TRBV4-1	17	TRBD1	.	TRBJ1-2	CASSQEGGRATNYGYTF	TGCGCCAGCAGCCAAGAAGGGGGCCGGGCTACTAACTATGGCTACACCTTC
TRBV19	16	TRBD2	.	TRBJ2-7	CASSITGLAGKVEQYF	TGTGCCAGTAGTATCACCGGACTAGCGGGAAAGGTCGAGCAGTACTTC
TRBV7-9	14	.	.	TRBJ1-6	CASSSITDNSPLHF	TGTGCCAGCAGCTCAATCACAGATAATTCACCCCTCCACTTT
TRBV7-7	13	.	few	TRBJ2-3	CASGDRVTDTQYF	TGTGCTAGCGGGGACAGGGTCACAGATACGCAGTATTTT
TRBV5-1	16	.	.	TRBJ1-3	CASSLETLPPGNTIYF	TGCGCCAGCAGCTTGGAGACTTTACCACCTGGAAACACCATATATTTT
TRBV3-1/TRBV3-2	15	.	.	TRBJ1-5	CASSFSDTSNQPQHF	TGTGCCAGCAGCTTTTCGGACACTAGCAATCAGCCCCAGCATTTT
TRBV9	16	.	.	TRBJ1-4	CASSVRGYATNEKLFF	TGTGCCAGCAGCGTGCGAGGGTATGCAACTAATGAAAAACTGTTTTTT
TRBV16	14	.	.	TRBJ1-1	CASSRGPGNTEAFF	TGTGCCAGCAGCCGGGGCCCAGGGAACACTGAAGCTTTCTTT
TRBV5-1	16	.	.	TRBJ2-5	CASSLGGLRFGETQYF	TGCGCCAGCAGCTTGGGAGGCCTCCGATTCGGCGAGACCCAGTACTTC
TRBV7-2	15	TRBD2	.	TRBJ2-7	CASSLVIAGRNEQYF	TGTGCCAGCAGCTTAGTAATAGCGGGAAGGAACGAGCAGTACTTC
TRBV7-8	15	TRBD1	.	TRBJ1-2	CASSFPAGQGSGYTF	TGTGCCAGCAGCTTCCCGGCCGGACAGGGTTCTGGCTACACCTTC
TRBV5-5	17	.	.	TRBJ1-2	CASSGMAGRTGTYGYTF	TGTGCCAGCAGCGGAATGGCGGGCCGGACGGGGACTTATGGCTACACCTTC